This T cell receptor (beta chain) was captured in a study of blood T cell repertoires in COVID-19. Study background: PBMCs, B-cell-depleted T cells, or T cells were the source of the cDNA or gDNA that made up the material.

The CDR3 length is 14 residues. Trimming cost V 2 bases and J 3 bases, with 8 bases left between them. Germline V CDR1 and CDR2: SGHTA, FQGNSA. Profiling relied on immunoSEQ multiplex PCR, and the TCRdb table lists in-frame clones only, not all of them. The sample records 46,000 or so clones, about 89% being singletons. The chain recombines TRBV7-2 with TRBJ1-5; no reliable D call. The sequence derives from a man in his sixties with active or convalescent COVID-19. The sequencing input was peripheral blood. The DNA of the CDR3 is TGTGCCAGCAGCTTAAGGAGTAACAATCAGCCCCAGCATTTT. Translation gives CASSLRSNNQPQHF.